This section outlines one T cell receptor beta chain sequence together with its context. This entry comes from a study of blood T cell repertoires in COVID-19. As for the study in general: Specimens from acute and convalescent COVID-19 originated in the United States, Italy and Spain. From T cells, B-cell-depleted T cells, or PBMCs came the material, which was cDNA or gDNA.

How the authors handled the data: Amplification of reference gene primers was used by the study to estimate nucleated cell counts. The assay was immunoSEQ multiplex PCR, and TCRdb's table has in-frame clones only and misses some. V, J and clone size derive from that table, while D and trimming were established from the DNA sequence. The data contain about 200,000 clones, roughly 86% of them seen just once; the ten biggest clones take up around 3%. The germline V gene has CDR1 ENHRY and CDR2 SYGVKD. The CDR3 has 16 residues. Trimming removed 7 bases from V and 2 bases from J; junction bases left unmatched: 13.

This chain links TRBV10-3 with TRBJ1-2, with 7 bases lining up with TRBD1. Input material: peripheral blood. This sequence originates from a man in his sixties with acute or convalescent COVID-19. CDR3: CAITIGAGGPNYGYTF. CDR3 bases: TGTGCCATCACAATAGGAGCAGGGGGTCCGAACTATGGCTACACCTTC.